This TCR beta chain was retrieved from a study of shared clonotypes between healthy human individuals. Study summary: Three plates were used per donor for CD4 naive, three for CD4 memory, two for CD8 naive and one for CD8 memory.

Methods used by the authors: Because ImmunoSEQ provided only junction sequences with no quality scores, the filtering differed. Profiling relied on immunoSEQ multiplex PCR, and the TCRdb table lists in-frame clones only, not all of them. V and J calls and clone size are copied from that table; D and trimming were computed from the DNA. The sample yields around 1.9 million clones, more than 85% seen once. The naive CD8 fraction comprised CD45RO-negative cells positively selected for CCR7 and excluded terminally differentiated effector memory CD45RA+ cells. All of the donors resided in Nashville, Tennessee, and each was a Caucasian adult. General observations from the study: Investigators expected sequencing depth to affect clonotype sharing among donors.

A remark on this clone: Its target is not known.

In germline, CDR1 is SGHAT, CDR2 FQNNGV. This CDR3 is 16 amino acids long. J was trimmed by 0 bases and V by 5 bases; bases with no gene match: 6. This clonotype originated in a man aged 18 to 30 in good health. Some clones in this sample may be carry-over from other donors' samples. The sequencing input was naive CD8+ T cells from PBMCs. J is TRBJ2-2 and V is TRBV11-2; 7 bases line up with TRBD1. The CDR3 nucleotides are TGTGCCAGCAGCCTCGGACAGGAGGCGAACACCGGGGAGCTGTTTTTT. Residues: CASSLGQEANTGELFF. The full variable domain, in which reference TRBV11-2 and TRBJ2-2 provide the parts outside the CDR3, is EAGVAQSPRYKIIEKRQSVAFWCNPISGHATLYWYQQILGQGPKLLIQFQNNGVVDDSQLPKDRFSAERLKGVDSTLKIQPAKLEDSAVYLCASSLGQEANTGELFFGEGSRLTVL.